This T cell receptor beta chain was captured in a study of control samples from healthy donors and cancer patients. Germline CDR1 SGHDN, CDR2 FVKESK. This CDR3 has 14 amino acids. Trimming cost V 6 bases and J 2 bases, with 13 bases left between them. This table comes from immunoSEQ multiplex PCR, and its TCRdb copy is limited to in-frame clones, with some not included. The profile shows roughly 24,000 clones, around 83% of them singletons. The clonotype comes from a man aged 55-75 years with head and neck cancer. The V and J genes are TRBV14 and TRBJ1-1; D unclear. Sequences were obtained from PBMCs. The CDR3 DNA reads TGTGCCAGCAGTCCTGCCAGGCTTAACACTGAAGCTTTCTTT. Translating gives CASSPARLNTEAFF.